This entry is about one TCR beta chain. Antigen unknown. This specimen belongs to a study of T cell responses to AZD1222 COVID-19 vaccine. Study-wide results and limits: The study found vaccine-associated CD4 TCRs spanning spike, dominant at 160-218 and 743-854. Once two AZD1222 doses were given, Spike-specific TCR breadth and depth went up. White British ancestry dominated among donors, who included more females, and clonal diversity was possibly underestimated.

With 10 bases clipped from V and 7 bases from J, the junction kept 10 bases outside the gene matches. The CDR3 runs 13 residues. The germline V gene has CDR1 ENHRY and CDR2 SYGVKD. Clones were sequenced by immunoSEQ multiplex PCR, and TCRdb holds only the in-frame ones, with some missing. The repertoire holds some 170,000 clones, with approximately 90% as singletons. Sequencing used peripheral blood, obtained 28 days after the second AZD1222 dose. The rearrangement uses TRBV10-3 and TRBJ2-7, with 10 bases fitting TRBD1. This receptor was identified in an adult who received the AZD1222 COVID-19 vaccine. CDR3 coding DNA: TGTGCCACGAACCAGGGACAGGGGAAGGAGCAGTACTTC. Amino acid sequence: CATNQGQGKEQYF.